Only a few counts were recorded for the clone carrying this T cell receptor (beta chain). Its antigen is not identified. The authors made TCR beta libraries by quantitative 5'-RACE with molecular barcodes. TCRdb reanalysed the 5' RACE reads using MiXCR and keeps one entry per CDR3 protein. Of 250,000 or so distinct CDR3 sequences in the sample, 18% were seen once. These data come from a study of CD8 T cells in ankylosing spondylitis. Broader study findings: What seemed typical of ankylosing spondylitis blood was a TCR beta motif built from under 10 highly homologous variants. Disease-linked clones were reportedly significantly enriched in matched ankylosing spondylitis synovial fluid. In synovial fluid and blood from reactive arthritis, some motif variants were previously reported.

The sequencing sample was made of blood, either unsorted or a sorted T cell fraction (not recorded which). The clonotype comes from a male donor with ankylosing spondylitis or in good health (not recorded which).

The CDR3: CASSPGPLDYEQYF. The CDR3 DNA reads as TGTGCCAGCAGTCCGGGACCTCTAGACTACGAGCAGTACTTC. V gene TRBV12-3 or TRBV12-4 combines with J gene TRBJ2-7; TRBD1 or TRBD2 may be the D gene (5 bases each). Trimming stripped 5 bases from V and 3 bases from J, with 14 bases between. CDR3 length: 14 residues.